Listed below are T cell receptor beta chains from one sample, sequenced in a study of cytomegalovirus exposure and HLA in healthy donors. Profiling relied on immunoSEQ multiplex PCR, and the TCRdb table lists in-frame clones only, not all of them. The sample consists of 160,000 or so clones, approximately 88% of them appearing once. Sequenced material: PBMCs. All receptors come from a man aged 25-45 years in good health and CMV-seropositive. Both conserved end residues are part of each CDR3. The D gene is left open where the match is weak. Where a row states a size, it is once, few, many or the class of an expanded clone; other rows omit it.

cdr3_length,j_call,d_call,clone_size,v_call,cdr3_aa,cdr3_nt
13,TRBJ1-2,NA,NA,TRBV19,CASSITSGDGYTF,TGTGCCAGTAGTATAACCTCAGGGGACGGCTACACCTTC
16,TRBJ2-3,TRBD2,NA,TRBV10-3,CAISDPGTSGEDTQYF,TGTGCCATCAGTGATCCCGGGACTAGCGGGGAGGATACGCAGTATTTT
13,TRBJ2-4,NA,NA,TRBV28,CASRAGSTNIQYF,TGTGCCAGCAGGGCTGGGAGCACAAACATTCAGTACTTC
13,TRBJ2-3,NA,NA,TRBV6-4,CASNPPVVDTQYF,TGTGCCAGCAATCCCCCGGTAGTGGATACGCAGTATTTT
15,TRBJ1-2,TRBD1,NA,TRBV4-3,CASSLGIGTGRGYTF,TGCGCCAGCAGCCTTGGGATTGGGACAGGAAGAGGCTACACCTTC
13,TRBJ1-2,TRBD1,NA,TRBV28,CASRPRGPSGYTF,TGTGCCAGCAGACCCAGGGGGCCCAGTGGCTACACCTTC
18,TRBJ2-1,NA,once,TRBV4-3,CASSPGGGTGSFDNEQFF,TGCGCCAGCAGCCCCGGGGGGGGGACAGGGAGTTTCGACAATGAGCAGTTCTTC
14,TRBJ1-2,NA,NA,TRBV5-4,CASSFSGVNYGYTF,TGTGCCAGCAGCTTCTCCGGGGTTAACTATGGCTACACCTTC
14,TRBJ2-1,NA,once,TRBV6-5,CASSYSRGRNEQFF,TGTGCCAGCAGTTACTCGAGAGGGCGGAATGAGCAGTTCTTC
16,TRBJ2-7,TRBD2,NA,TRBV5-1,CASSLELAGVAYEQYF,TGCGCCAGCAGCTTGGAGCTAGCGGGAGTGGCCTACGAGCAGTACTTC
12,TRBJ2-3,NA,NA,TRBV13,CASSATTDTQYF,TGTGCCAGCAGTGCTACCACAGATACGCAGTATTTT
13,TRBJ2-7,NA,NA,TRBV19,CASSPSVPYEQYF,TGTGCCAGTAGTCCCAGCGTTCCCTACGAGCAGTACTTC
15,TRBJ2-1,TRBD2,NA,TRBV6-4,CASSEIAGAYNEQFF,TGTGCCAGCAGTGAGATAGCGGGAGCCTACAATGAGCAGTTCTTC
11,TRBJ2-7,NA,NA,TRBV7-2,CASSPSLEQYF,TGTGCCAGCAGCCCGTCTCTGGAGCAGTACTTC
16,TRBJ1-2,NA,NA,TRBV7-8,CASSLGGTQGWYGYTF,TGTGCCAGCAGCTTAGGGGGCACACAGGGATGGTATGGCTACACCTTC
14,TRBJ2-3,NA,NA,TRBV4-2,CASSQKKGADTQYF,TGTGCCAGCAGCCAAAAGAAGGGAGCAGATACGCAGTATTTT
15,TRBJ2-5,NA,NA,TRBV9,CASSGAPEASETQYF,TGTGCCAGCAGCGGAGCACCGGAGGCAAGCGAGACCCAGTACTTC